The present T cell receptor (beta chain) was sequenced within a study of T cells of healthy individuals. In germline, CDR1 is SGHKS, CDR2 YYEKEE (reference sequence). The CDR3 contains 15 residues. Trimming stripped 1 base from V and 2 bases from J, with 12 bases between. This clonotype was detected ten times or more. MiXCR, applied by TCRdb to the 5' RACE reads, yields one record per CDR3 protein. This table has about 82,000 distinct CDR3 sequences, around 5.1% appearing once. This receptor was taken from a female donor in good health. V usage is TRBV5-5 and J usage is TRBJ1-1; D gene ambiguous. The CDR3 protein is CASSLRPPGNTEAFF. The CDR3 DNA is TGTGCCAGCAGCTTGAGGCCCCCCGGCAACACTGAAGCTTTCTTT.